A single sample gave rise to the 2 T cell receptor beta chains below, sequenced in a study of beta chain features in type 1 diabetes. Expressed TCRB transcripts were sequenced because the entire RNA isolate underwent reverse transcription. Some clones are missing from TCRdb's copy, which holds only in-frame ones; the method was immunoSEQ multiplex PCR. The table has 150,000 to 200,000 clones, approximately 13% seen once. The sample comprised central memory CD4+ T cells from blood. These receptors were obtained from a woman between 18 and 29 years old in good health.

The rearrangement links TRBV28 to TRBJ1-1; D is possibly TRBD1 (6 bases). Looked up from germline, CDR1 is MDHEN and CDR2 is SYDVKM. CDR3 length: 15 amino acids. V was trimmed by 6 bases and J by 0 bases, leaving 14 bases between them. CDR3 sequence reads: CASRSGEPMNTEAFF. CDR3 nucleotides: TGTGCCAGCAGGTCAGGGGAACCCATGAACACTGAAGCTTTCTTT. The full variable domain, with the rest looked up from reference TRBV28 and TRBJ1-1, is DVKVTQSSRYLVKRTGEKVFLECVQDMDHENMFWYRQDPGLGLRLIYFSYDVKMKEKGDIPEGYSVSREKKERFSLILESASTNQTSMYLCASRSGEPMNTEAFFGQGTRLTVV.

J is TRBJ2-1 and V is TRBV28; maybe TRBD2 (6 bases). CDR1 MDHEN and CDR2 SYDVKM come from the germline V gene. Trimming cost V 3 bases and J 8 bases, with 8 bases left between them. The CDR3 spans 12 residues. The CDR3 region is CASSLREDEQFF. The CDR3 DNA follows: TGTGCCAGCAGTTTGAGGGAGGATGAGCAGTTCTTC.